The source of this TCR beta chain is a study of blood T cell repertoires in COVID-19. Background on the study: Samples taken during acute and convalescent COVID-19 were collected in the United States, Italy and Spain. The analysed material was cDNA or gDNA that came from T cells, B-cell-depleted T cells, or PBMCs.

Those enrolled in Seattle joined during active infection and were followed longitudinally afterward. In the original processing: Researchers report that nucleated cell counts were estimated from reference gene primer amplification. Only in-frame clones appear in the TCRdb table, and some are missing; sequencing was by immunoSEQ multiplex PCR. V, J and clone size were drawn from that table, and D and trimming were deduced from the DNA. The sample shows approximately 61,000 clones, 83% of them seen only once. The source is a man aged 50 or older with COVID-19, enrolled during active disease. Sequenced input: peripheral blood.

Written as DNA, the CDR3 is TGTGCCAGCAGCCTTAGACAGGAAAGTAGCCTGTTTTTT. It encodes CASSLRQESSLFF. The chain has TRBV7-9 and TRBJ1-4; D may be TRBD1 (6 bases). The CDR3 length is 13 residues. Germline CDR1 SEHNR, CDR2 FQNEAQ (reference sequence). V was pared by 5 bases and J by 14 bases, with 18 bases between.